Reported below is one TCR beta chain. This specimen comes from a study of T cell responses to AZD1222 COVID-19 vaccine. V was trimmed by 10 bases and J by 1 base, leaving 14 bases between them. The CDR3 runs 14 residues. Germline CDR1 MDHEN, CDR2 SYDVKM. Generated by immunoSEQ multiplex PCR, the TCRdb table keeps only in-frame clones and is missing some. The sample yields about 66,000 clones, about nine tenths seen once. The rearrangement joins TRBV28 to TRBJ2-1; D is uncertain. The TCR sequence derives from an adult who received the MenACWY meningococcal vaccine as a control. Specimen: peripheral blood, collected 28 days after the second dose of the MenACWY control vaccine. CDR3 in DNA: TGTGCCACCTTTGACTCCTATTCCTACAATGAGCAGTTCTTC. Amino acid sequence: CATFDSYSYNEQFF.